Shown below are 27 T cell receptor beta chains from a single sample sequenced in a study of OX40 agonist ivuxolimab in advanced cancers. Sequencing was performed with immunoSEQ multiplex PCR; in TCRdb, only in-frame clones are kept and a portion is missing. This sample has approximately 22,000 clones, with 75% to 90% found just once. The specimen comprised CD4+ or CD8+ T cells sorted from blood, sampled in a trial of the OX40 agonist ivuxolimab. These receptors were obtained from an adult with an advanced solid tumor such as melanoma, head and neck, liver or kidney cancer.

In this sample, this clone turned up once. The rearrangement joins TRBV6-6 to TRBJ1-1; D gene unclear. This CDR3 is built from 16 residues. With 0 bases removed from V and 4 bases from J, the gap between germline ends came to 15 bases. Germline V CDR1 and CDR2: MNHNY, SVGAGI (reference sequence). Here the CDR3 reads CASSYSILGRFTEAFF. Written as DNA, the CDR3 is TGTGCCAGCAGTTACTCGATTCTGGGTCGGTTCACTGAAGCTTTCTTT.

V usage is TRBV27 and J usage is TRBJ1-3; D unclear. In germline, CDR1 is MNHEY, CDR2 SMNVEV (reference sequence). The CDR3 length is 13 residues. V was pared by 6 bases and J by 7 bases, with 13 bases between. The CDR3 reads CASRSTISNTIYF. CDR3 in DNA: TGTGCCAGCAGGTCCACGATCAGTAACACCATATATTTT.

CDR3 nucleotides: TGTGCCAGCAGTTACTCCCCCGCAGGGCCCTACGAGCAGTACTTC. Translation gives CASSYSPAGPYEQYF. The chain combines TRBV6-5 with TRBJ2-7; possibly TRBD1 for D (5 bases). Trimming cost V 0 bases and J 2 bases, with 11 bases left between them. This CDR3 has 15 residues. Per germline, CDR1 MNHEY and CDR2 SVGAGI.

The chain recombines TRBV11-2 with TRBJ2-5; maybe TRBD1 (5 bases). Germline V gene data show CDR1 as SGHAT and CDR2 as FQNNGV. The CDR3 totals 19 residues. Trimming cost V 7 bases and J 2 bases, with 29 bases left between them. The CDR3 sequence: CASNRQEQVFFFPQETQYF. CDR3 in DNA: TGTGCCAGCAACAGGCAAGAACAGGTTTTTTTCTTTCCGCAAGAGACCCAGTACTTC.

This clone was seen a single time. The CDR3 region is CASSPWDRGYEQYF. Here the CDR3 DNA reads TGTGCCAGCAGCCCTTGGGACAGGGGCTACGAGCAGTACTTC. This chain connects TRBV7-9 to TRBJ2-7, with 10 bases identical to TRBD1. The CDR3 consists of 14 residues. V was clipped by 5 bases and J by 3 bases; unmatched bases: 4. Per the germline V gene, CDR1 is SEHNR and CDR2 is FQNEAQ (reference sequence). The full variable domain, its missing parts supplied by reference TRBV7-9 and TRBJ2-7, is DTGVSQNPRHKITKRGQNVTFRCDPISEHNRLYWYRQTLGQGPEFLTYFQNEAQLEKSRLLSDRFSAERPKGSFSTLEIQRTEQGDSAMYLCASSPWDRGYEQYFGPGTRLTVT.

The chain employs TRBV12-5 and TRBJ2-7; no firm D call. Per germline, CDR1 LGHNT and CDR2 FRNRAP. This CDR3 region has 15 residues. Trimming removed 6 bases from V and 3 bases from J, with 18 bases in between. The CDR3 reads CASGPMAESYYEQYF. CDR3 nucleotide sequence: TGTGCTAGTGGCCCCATGGCGGAGTCATACTACGAGCAGTACTTC.

V gene TRBV7-9 combines with J gene TRBJ2-1; 9 positions match TRBD2. Germline values: CDR1 SEHNR, CDR2 FQNEAQ (reference sequence). The junction had 14 bases not matched to a gene; V was cut back by 5 bases and J by 6 bases. The CDR3 sequence is 17 residues long. CDR3 nucleotides: TGTGCCAGCAGCCCCGAGGCGGGAGGGTCAGTGGGCAATGAGCAGTTCTTC. Its protein product is CASSPEAGGSVGNEQFF.

This clone was observed a few times. The rearrangement uses TRBV6-5 and TRBJ1-5, with D perhaps TRBD1 (5 bases). CDR3 size: 15 residues. Per the germline V gene, CDR1 is MNHEY and CDR2 is SVGAGI. Trimming took off 7 bases at V and 1 base at J, with 14 bases between the two ends. CDR3 nucleotides: TGTGCCAGCACCGCGGGGGGTGGGAGCAATCAGCCCCAGCATTTT. This translates into CASTAGGGSNQPQHF.

The chain is built from TRBV27 and TRBJ2-3; 7 bases line up with TRBD2. The V gene's germline CDR1 is MNHEY and CDR2 SMNVEV (reference sequence). J gave up 0 bases and V 3 bases, and 6 bases lay outside the gene matches. The CDR3 length is 16 residues. The CDR3 region is CASSFTSGTSTDTQYF. The CDR3 nucleotides read TGTGCCAGCAGTTTTACCAGCGGGACTAGCACAGATACGCAGTATTTT.

The chain uses TRBV7-9 and TRBJ2-7; D call uncertain. This CDR3 spans 15 amino acids. CDR1 and CDR2 from the germline V gene are SEHNR and FQNEAQ (reference sequence). The germline V and J ends were trimmed by 5 bases and 4 bases, with 18 bases remaining between them. CDR3 DNA sequence: TGTGCCAGCAGCCCACAACCAACCGACGGGTACGAGCAGTACTTC. Translated, it gives CASSPQPTDGYEQYF. Combining the CDR3 with reference TRBV7-9 and TRBJ2-7 gives the whole variable domain DTGVSQNPRHKITKRGQNVTFRCDPISEHNRLYWYRQTLGQGPEFLTYFQNEAQLEKSRLLSDRFSAERPKGSFSTLEIQRTEQGDSAMYLCASSPQPTDGYEQYFGPGTRLTVT.

The J gene is TRBJ2-5, the V gene TRBV13; the D is unclear. The CDR3 has 11 residues. The germline CDR1 and CDR2 sequences are PRHDT and FYEKMQ (reference sequence). Trimming left V 2 bases short and J 4 bases short, with 2 bases between. The CDR3 loop reads CASSLRETQYF. Written as DNA, the CDR3 is TGTGCCAGCAGCTTAAGAGAGACCCAGTACTTC. Looking up the rest from reference TRBV13 and TRBJ2-5 gives the full variable domain: AAGVIQSPRHLIKEKRETATLKCYPIPRHDTVYWYQQGPGQDPQFLISFYEKMQSDKGSIPDRFSAQQFSDYHSELNMSSLELGDSALYFCASSLRETQYFGPGTRLLVL.

The chain is built from TRBV4-2 and TRBJ2-7; 11 bases agree with TRBD2. Germline-derived CDR1 and CDR2 are LGHNA and YNFKEQ. J was trimmed by 2 bases and V by 3 bases; bases with no gene match: 9. The CDR3 extends over 17 amino acids. CDR3 protein: CASSQSLAGGFAYEQYF. The CDR3 DNA follows: TGTGCCAGCAGCCAGTCGCTAGCGGGAGGATTCGCCTACGAGCAGTACTTC.

This chain connects TRBV28 to TRBJ2-7, with 7 nucleotides matching TRBD1. The length of the CDR3 is 13 residues. The trim removed 2 bases at V and 3 bases at J, leaving 1 base unmatched. Germline CDR1 is MDHEN and CDR2 is SYDVKM. This CDR3 is CASSLRQGYEQYF. The CDR3 DNA reads as TGTGCCAGCAGTTTAAGACAGGGCTACGAGCAGTACTTC.

The V and J genes are TRBV9 and TRBJ2-1; D is possibly TRBD2 (6 bases). V lost 0 bases and J 6 bases, leaving 13 bases between the germline ends. From germline, CDR1 is SGDLS and CDR2 YYNGEE. The CDR3 is 15 residues long. The CDR3 sequence: CASSVGQLASNEQFF. The CDR3, as DNA: TGTGCCAGCAGCGTAGGTCAACTAGCTTCCAATGAGCAGTTCTTC. Combining the CDR3 with reference TRBV9 and TRBJ2-1 gives the whole variable domain DSGVTQTPKHLITATGQRVTLRCSPRSGDLSVYWYQQSLDQGLQFLIQYYNGEERAKGNILERFSAQQFPDLHSELNLSSLELGDSALYFCASSVGQLASNEQFFGPGTRLTVL.

The chain carries TRBV7-9 and TRBJ1-5, with 7 positions matching TRBD1. In germline, CDR1 is SEHNR, CDR2 FQNEAQ (reference sequence). The CDR3 covers 14 residues. The ends lost 6 bases at V and 4 bases at J; junction bases unmatched: 6. CDR3 sequence reads: CASSSPGGNQPQHF. The CDR3 DNA reads TGTGCCAGCAGTTCTCCAGGGGGGAATCAGCCCCAGCATTTT.

The J gene is TRBJ1-1, the V gene TRBV13; D uncertain. CDR3 length: 11 amino acids. Germline V gives CDR1 PRHDT, CDR2 FYEKMQ (reference sequence). V lost 6 bases and J lost 1, with 3 bases in between. In nucleotides, the CDR3 is TGTGCCAGCAGTCAGAACACTGAAGCTTTCTTT. Translated: CASSQNTEAFF.

This sequence joins TRBV30 and TRBJ1-1; 8 bases map to TRBD1. The trim removed 1 base at V and 1 base at J, leaving 5 bases unmatched. Germline V gives CDR1 GTSNPN, CDR2 SVGIG (reference sequence). This CDR3 is built from 15 residues. The CDR3 region has the DNA TGTGCCTGGAGTGCCGAGGACAGGGCGAACACTGAAGCTTTCTTT. This codes for CAWSAEDRANTEAFF.

The chain is built from TRBV2 and TRBJ1-1; D gene uncertain. V was clipped by 3 bases and J by 4 bases, with 15 bases between them. The CDR3 extends over 15 amino acids. Germline CDR1 SNHLY, CDR2 FYNNEI. The CDR3 coding sequence is TGTGCCAGCAGTGACCCCGCGGAGATGGGCACTGAAGCTTTCTTT. Amino acid sequence: CASSDPAEMGTEAFF.

V usage is TRBV10-1 and J usage is TRBJ2-7; 12 bases line up with TRBD2. The V gene's germline CDR1 is WNHNN and CDR2 SYGVQD (reference sequence). The CDR3 sequence is 16 residues long. The junction had 10 bases not matched to a gene; V was cut back by 4 bases and J by 6 bases. CDR3 nucleotides: TGCGCCAGCAGTGGACTAGCGGGAGCCAAAGGTTCCGAGCAGTACTTC. Residues: CASSGLAGAKGSEQYF.

This clone has a single count. This chain uses TRBV5-1 with TRBJ2-7; no clear D gene. The germline CDR1 and CDR2 sequences are SGHRS and YFSETQ. Trimming shortened V by 4 bases and J by 3 bases, and 11 bases separated the two germline ends. The CDR3 sequence is 13 residues long. CDR3 nucleotides: TGCGCCAGCAGCGGTGGACCGAACTACGAGCAGTACTTC. It is translated as CASSGGPNYEQYF.

This sequence joins TRBV5-1 and TRBJ2-3; 11 bases are shared with TRBD2. The CDR3 runs to 15 residues. V lost 7 bases to trimming and J lost 2 bases; unmatched junction nucleotides: 6. CDR1 is SGHRS and CDR2 is YFSETQ in the germline V gene. The CDR3 protein is CASGRLAGYTDTQYF. The CDR3 DNA follows: TGCGCCAGCGGACGACTAGCGGGGTACACAGATACGCAGTATTTT.

As for this clone: The junction and the germline gene differ at one end; a read error may be behind it. The chain carries TRBV7-7 and TRBJ2-2; 7 bases agree with TRBD2. The germline CDR1 and CDR2 sequences are SSHAT and FNYEAQ (reference sequence). This CDR3 region has 15 residues. DNA of the CDR3: TGTGCTAGCAGCCTTACTAGCGCGAACACCGGGGAGCTGTTTTTT. This codes for CASSLTSANTGELFF.

The chain links TRBV28 to TRBJ1-2, with D perhaps matching TRBD1 (5 bases). Per germline, CDR1 MDHEN and CDR2 SYDVKM. V lost 11 bases to trimming and J lost 4 bases, with 20 bases between them. The CDR3 is 14 amino acids. The CDR3 region is CAVSSGVGTYGYTF. CDR3 in DNA: TGTGCCGTGAGCTCGGGAGTTGGGACCTATGGCTACACCTTC.

The CDR3 spells CASSETSGTIFWYF. The CDR3 DNA follows: TGTGCCAGCAGTGAGACTTCCGGGACAATTTTTTGGTATTTT. V gene TRBV2 combines with J gene TRBJ2-3; possibly TRBD1 for D (6 bases). Deletions cut 3 bases from V and 14 bases from J, with 21 bases between. CDR1 and CDR2 (germline): SNHLY, FYNNEI. This CDR3 region has 14 residues.

This clone was counted a single time. The rearrangement links TRBV5-1 to TRBJ2-1; 9 nucleotides agree with TRBD1. The CDR3 covers 15 residues. The germline V gene has CDR1 SGHRS and CDR2 YFSETQ. Trimming removed 7 bases from V and 8 bases from J; junction bases left unmatched: 13. The CDR3 protein is CASSGQGNVRDEQFF. DNA for the CDR3: TGCGCCAGCTCAGGACAGGGGAACGTCCGCGATGAGCAGTTCTTC.

The chain couples TRBV18 to TRBJ1-4; D is uncertain. CDR3 size: 14 residues. The ends were cut back, 2 bases at V and 0 bases at J, with 4 bases in the middle. Germline CDR1 reads KGHSH; CDR2 reads LQKENI. The DNA for the CDR3 is TGTGCCAGCTCACCAACAGCAACTAATGAAAAACTGTTTTTT. This codes for CASSPTATNEKLFF.

The CDR3 is CASSQARYQPQHF. In DNA form, the CDR3 reads TGTGCCAGCAGCCAAGCTCGGTACCAGCCCCAGCATTTT. The rearrangement links TRBV4-2 to TRBJ1-5; no reliable D call. The V and J ends lost 1 base and 7 bases respectively, with 8 bases between them. This CDR3 is 13 amino acids long. Germline values: CDR1 LGHNA, CDR2 YNFKEQ.